The source of this T cell receptor (beta chain) is a study of cytomegalovirus exposure and HLA in healthy donors. Across the whole study: Around 78 million unique TCRs, all from HLA-typed donors, were included in an early release of the data.

V was clipped by 4 bases and J by 1 base; unmatched bases: 5. This CDR3 spans 14 amino acids. The germline gives CDR1 SGHRS, CDR2 YFSETQ. Study findings and constraints: Certain sequence variants were highly shared and formed a cluster, and this cluster was likely a sequencing artifact.

This clone was picked up a small number of times. Its antigen remains unidentified. The PCR was carried out with 60 Vbeta primers and 13 Jbeta primers. Repertoires were generated with immunoSEQ multiplex PCR, while TCRdb's copy carries only in-frame clones and drops some. Of about 170,000 clones listed, roughly two thirds are singletons. The clonotype comes from a young woman in good health and CMV-seropositive. The V call is TRBV5-1, the J call TRBJ2-7; TRBD1 matches at 7 bases. The source material was PBMCs. This chain's CDR3 is CASSPGTASYEQYF. The CDR3 DNA sequence: TGCGCCAGCAGCCCCGGGACAGCTTCCTACGAGCAGTACTTC.